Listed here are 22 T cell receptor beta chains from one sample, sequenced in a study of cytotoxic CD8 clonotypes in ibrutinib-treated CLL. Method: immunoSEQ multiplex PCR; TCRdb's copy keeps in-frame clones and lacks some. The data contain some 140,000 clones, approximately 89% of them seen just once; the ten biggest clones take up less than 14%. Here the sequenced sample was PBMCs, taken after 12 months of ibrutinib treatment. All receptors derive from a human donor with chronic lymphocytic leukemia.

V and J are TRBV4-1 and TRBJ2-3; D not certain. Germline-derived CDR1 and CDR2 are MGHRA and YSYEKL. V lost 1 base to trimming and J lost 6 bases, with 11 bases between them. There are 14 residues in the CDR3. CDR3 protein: CASSQVRPQDTQYF. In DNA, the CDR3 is TGCGCCAGCAGCCAAGTTAGGCCCCAGGATACGCAGTATTTT.

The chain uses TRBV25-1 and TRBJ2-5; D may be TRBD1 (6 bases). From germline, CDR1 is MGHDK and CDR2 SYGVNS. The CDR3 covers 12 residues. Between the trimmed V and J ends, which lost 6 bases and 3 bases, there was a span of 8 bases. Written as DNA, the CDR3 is TGTGCCAGCAGGGACAGAGAAGAGACCCAGTACTTC. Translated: CASRDREETQYF.

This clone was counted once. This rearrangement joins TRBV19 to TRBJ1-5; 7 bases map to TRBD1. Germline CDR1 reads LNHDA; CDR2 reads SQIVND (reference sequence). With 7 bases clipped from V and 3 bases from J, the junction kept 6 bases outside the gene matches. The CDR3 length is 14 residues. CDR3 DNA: TGTGCCAGTATGCGCGGGACAGACAATCAGCCCCAGCATTTT. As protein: CASMRGTDNQPQHF.

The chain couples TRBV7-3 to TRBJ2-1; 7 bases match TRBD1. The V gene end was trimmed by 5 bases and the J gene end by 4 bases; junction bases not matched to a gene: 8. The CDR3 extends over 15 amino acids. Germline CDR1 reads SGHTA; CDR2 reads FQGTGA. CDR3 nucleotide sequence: TGTGCCAGCAGCCGGGGTCCGGGACAGTACAATGAGCAGTTCTTC. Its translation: CASSRGPGQYNEQFF.

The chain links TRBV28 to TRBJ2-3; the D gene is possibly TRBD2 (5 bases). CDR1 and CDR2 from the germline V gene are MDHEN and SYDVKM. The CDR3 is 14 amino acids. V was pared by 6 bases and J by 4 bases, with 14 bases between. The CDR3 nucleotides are TGTGCCAGCAGCCCGTATGGAGGCCCAGATACGCAGTATTTT. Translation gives CASSPYGGPDTQYF. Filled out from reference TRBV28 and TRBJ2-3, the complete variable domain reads DVKVTQSSRYLVKRTGEKVFLECVQDMDHENMFWYRQDPGLGLRLIYFSYDVKMKEKGDIPEGYSVSREKKERFSLILESASTNQTSMYLCASSPYGGPDTQYFGPGTRLTVL.

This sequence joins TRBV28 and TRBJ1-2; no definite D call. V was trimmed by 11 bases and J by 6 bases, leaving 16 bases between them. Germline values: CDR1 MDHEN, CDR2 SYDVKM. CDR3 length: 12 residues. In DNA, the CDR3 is TGTGCCGCCTGGGGTGGATCCCATGGCTACACCTTC. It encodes CAAWGGSHGYTF.

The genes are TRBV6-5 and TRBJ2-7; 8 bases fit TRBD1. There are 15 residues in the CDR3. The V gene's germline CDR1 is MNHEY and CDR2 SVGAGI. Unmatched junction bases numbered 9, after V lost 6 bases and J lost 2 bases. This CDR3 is CASRPGTGLTYEQYF. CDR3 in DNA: TGTGCCAGCAGACCAGGGACAGGCCTAACCTACGAGCAGTACTTC.

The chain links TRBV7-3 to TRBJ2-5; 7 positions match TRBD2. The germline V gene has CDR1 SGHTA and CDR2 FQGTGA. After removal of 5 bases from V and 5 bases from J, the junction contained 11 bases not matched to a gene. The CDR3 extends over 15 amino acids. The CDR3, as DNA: TGTGCCAGCAGCCCCTCGGGGGGAGGACTGGAGACCCAGTACTTC. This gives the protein CASSPSGGGLETQYF.

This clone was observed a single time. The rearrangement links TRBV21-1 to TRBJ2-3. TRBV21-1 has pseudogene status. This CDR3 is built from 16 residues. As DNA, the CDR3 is TGTGCCAGCGGACCCTATCCAACAGACTTTACAGATACGCAGTATTTT. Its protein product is CASGPYPTDFTDTQYF.

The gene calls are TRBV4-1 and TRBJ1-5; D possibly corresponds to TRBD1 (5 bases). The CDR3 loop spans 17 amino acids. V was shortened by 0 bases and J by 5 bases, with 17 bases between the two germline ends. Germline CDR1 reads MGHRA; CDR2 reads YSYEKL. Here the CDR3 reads CASSQDLGQGGHQPQHF. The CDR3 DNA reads TGCGCCAGCAGCCAAGATCTCGGGCAGGGAGGTCATCAGCCCCAGCATTTT.

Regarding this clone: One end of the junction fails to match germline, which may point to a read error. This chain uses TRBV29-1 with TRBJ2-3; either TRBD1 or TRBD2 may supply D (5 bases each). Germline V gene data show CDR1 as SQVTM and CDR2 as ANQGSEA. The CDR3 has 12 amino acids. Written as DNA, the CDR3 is TGCAGCGTCGAAGCAGGGAGAGATACGCAGTATTTT. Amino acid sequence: CSVEAGRDTQYF.

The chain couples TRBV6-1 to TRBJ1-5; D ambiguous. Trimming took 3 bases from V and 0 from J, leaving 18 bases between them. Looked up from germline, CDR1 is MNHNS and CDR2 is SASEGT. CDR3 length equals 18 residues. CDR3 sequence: CASSDRDTSPHSNQPQHF. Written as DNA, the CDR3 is TGTGCCAGCAGTGACAGAGACACCAGTCCTCATAGCAATCAGCCCCAGCATTTT.

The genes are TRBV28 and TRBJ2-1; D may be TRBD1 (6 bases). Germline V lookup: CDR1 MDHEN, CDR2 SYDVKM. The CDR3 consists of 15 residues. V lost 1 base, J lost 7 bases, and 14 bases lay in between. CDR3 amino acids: CASSLSSHTGNEQFF. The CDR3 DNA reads TGTGCCAGCAGTTTATCATCTCATACAGGGAATGAGCAGTTCTTC. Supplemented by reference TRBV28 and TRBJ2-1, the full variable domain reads DVKVTQSSRYLVKRTGEKVFLECVQDMDHENMFWYRQDPGLGLRLIYFSYDVKMKEKGDIPEGYSVSREKKERFSLILESASTNQTSMYLCASSLSSHTGNEQFFGPGTRLTVL.

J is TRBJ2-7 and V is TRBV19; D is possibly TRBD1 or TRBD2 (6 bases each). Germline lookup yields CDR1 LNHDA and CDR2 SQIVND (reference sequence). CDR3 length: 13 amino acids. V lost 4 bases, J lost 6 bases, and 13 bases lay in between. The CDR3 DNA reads TGTGCCAGTAGTAGGGGGGCATTCGGCGAGCAGTACTTC. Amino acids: CASSRGAFGEQYF.

In nucleotides, the CDR3 is TGTGCCAGCAGCGTAGAAGGGACTAGCGGTCTCTACGAGCAGTACTTC. Translated: CASSVEGTSGLYEQYF. The chain carries TRBV9 and TRBJ2-7; the match to TRBD2 covers 11 bases. Germline V lookup: CDR1 SGDLS, CDR2 YYNGEE. This CDR3 is built from 16 residues. Unmatched junction bases numbered 5, after V lost 0 bases and J lost 3 bases. Supplemented by reference TRBV9 and TRBJ2-7, the full variable domain reads DSGVTQTPKHLITATGQRVTLRCSPRSGDLSVYWYQQSLDQGLQFLIQYYNGEERAKGNILERFSAQQFPDLHSELNLSSLELGDSALYFCASSVEGTSGLYEQYFGPGTRLTVT.

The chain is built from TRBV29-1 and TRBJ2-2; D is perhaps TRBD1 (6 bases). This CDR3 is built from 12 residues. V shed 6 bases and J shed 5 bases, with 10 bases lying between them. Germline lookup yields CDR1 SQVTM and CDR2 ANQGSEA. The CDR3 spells CSVKTGTGELFF. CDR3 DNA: TGCAGCGTCAAAACAGGGACCGGGGAGCTGTTTTTT.

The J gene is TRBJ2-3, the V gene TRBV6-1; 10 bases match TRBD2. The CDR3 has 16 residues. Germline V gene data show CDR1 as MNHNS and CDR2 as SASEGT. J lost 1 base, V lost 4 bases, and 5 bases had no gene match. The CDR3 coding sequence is TGTGCCAGCAGTGCCCACCTAGCGGGGGGCACAGATACGCAGTATTTT. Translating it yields CASSAHLAGGTDTQYF.

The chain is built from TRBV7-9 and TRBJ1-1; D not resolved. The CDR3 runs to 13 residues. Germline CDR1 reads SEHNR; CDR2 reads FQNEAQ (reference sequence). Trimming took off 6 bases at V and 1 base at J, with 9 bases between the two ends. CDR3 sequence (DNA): TGTGCCAGCAGTTACTCGGGGAACACTGAAGCTTTCTTT. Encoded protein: CASSYSGNTEAFF. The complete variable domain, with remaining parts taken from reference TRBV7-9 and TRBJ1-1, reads DTGVSQNPRHKITKRGQNVTFRCDPISEHNRLYWYRQTLGQGPEFLTYFQNEAQLEKSRLLSDRFSAERPKGSFSTLEIQRTEQGDSAMYLCASSYSGNTEAFFGQGTRLTVV.

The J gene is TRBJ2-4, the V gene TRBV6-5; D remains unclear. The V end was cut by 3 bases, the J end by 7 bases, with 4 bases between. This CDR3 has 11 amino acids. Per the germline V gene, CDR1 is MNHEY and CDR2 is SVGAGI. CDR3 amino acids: CASSYMNIQYF. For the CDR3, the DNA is TGTGCCAGCAGTTATATGAACATTCAGTACTTC.

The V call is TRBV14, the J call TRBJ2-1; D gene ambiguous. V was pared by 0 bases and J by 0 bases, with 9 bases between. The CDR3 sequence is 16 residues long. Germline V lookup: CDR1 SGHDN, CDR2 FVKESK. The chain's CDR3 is CASSQDAGRSYNEQFF. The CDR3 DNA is TGTGCCAGCAGCCAAGACGCAGGTCGCTCCTACAATGAGCAGTTCTTC.

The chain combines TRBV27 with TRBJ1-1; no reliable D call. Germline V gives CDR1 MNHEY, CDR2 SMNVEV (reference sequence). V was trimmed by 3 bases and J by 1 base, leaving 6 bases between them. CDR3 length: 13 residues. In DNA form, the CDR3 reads TGTGCCAGCAGTTTTTCGGCGAACACTGAAGCTTTCTTT. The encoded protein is CASSFSANTEAFF.

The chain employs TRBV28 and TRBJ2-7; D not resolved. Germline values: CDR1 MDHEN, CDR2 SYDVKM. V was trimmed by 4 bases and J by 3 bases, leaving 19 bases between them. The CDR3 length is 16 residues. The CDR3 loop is CASSSPLGTRVYEQYF. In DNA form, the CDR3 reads TGTGCCAGCAGTTCTCCTCTCGGAACAAGGGTCTACGAGCAGTACTTC.